The 20 T cell receptor beta chains in this list originate from one sample, sequenced in a study of T cells in localized non-small cell lung cancer. Only in-frame clones appear in the TCRdb table, and some are missing; sequencing was by immunoSEQ multiplex PCR. This sample has over 20,000 clones, with less than 90% found just once. Material: peripheral blood, obtained before any cancer treatment. Source of these receptors: a male donor older than 55 with stage I squamous cell lung carcinoma.

The gene calls are TRBV5-1 and TRBJ2-5; 12 bases match TRBD2. Looked up from germline, CDR1 is SGHRS and CDR2 is YFSETQ. After removal of 0 bases from V and 5 bases from J, the junction contained 8 bases not matched to a gene. CDR3 size: 17 residues. CDR3 amino acids: CASSLGGGLAGLETQYF. As DNA, the CDR3 is TGCGCCAGCAGCTTGGGGGGCGGACTAGCGGGGTTGGAGACCCAGTACTTC.

The V gene is TRBV6-1, the J gene TRBJ1-2, with D unclear. V lost 7 bases to trimming and J lost 2 bases, with 8 bases between them. The germline CDR1 and CDR2 sequences are MNHNS and SASEGT. The CDR3 contains 12 residues. The CDR3 sequence is CASTVYNYGYTF. DNA of the CDR3: TGTGCCAGCACTGTTTACAACTATGGCTACACCTTC.

The V call is TRBV29-1, the J call TRBJ1-5; 7 positions match TRBD1. Trimming cost V 4 bases and J 3 bases; bases outside gene matches: 3. The CDR3 spans 13 residues. Germline V CDR1 and CDR2: SQVTM, ANQGSEA. Here the CDR3 reads CSVGQGLNQPQHF. The CDR3 bases are TGCAGCGTTGGACAGGGCCTCAATCAGCCCCAGCATTTT.

The chain combines TRBV5-4 with TRBJ1-2; 10 nucleotides align to TRBD1. The CDR3 is 12 residues long. V lost 7 bases, J lost 7 bases, and 4 bases stayed unmatched. The germline CDR1 and CDR2 sequences are SGHNT and YYREEE (reference sequence). The chain's CDR3 is CASGDRGSGYTF. CDR3 in DNA: TGTGCCAGCGGGGACAGGGGAAGTGGCTACACCTTC.

CDR3 loop: CAIRPLAGETGELFF. The DNA for the CDR3 is TGTGCCATCAGGCCACTAGCGGGAGAGACCGGGGAGCTGTTTTTT. This rearrangement joins TRBV10-3 to TRBJ2-2, with 11 bases fitting TRBD2. Germline loops: CDR1 ENHRY, CDR2 SYGVKD. CDR3 length equals 15 residues. J was trimmed by 5 bases and V by 6 bases; bases with no gene match: 5.

This rearrangement joins TRBV10-2 to TRBJ1-2; D remains ambiguous. This CDR3 contains 10 residues. The V end was cut by 10 bases, the J end by 6 bases, with 9 bases between. Germline-derived CDR1 and CDR2 are WSHSY and SAAADI. The CDR3 nucleotides are TGCGCCACTCTAAGGGATGGCTACACCTTC. It encodes CATLRDGYTF.

With regard to this clone: At one end the junction does not follow the germline gene, possibly because of a read error. V gene TRBV5-4 combines with J gene TRBJ2-1; 8 bases align to TRBD1. The CDR3 loop spans 13 amino acids. The germline gives CDR1 SGHNT, CDR2 YYREEE (reference sequence). The CDR3 coding sequence is TGTGCCAGCAGCCTACCTTCGGACAGGGTTGTAGTCTTC. Encoded protein: CASSLPSDRVVVF.

The rearrangement links TRBV11-2 to TRBJ2-3; 7 bases are a match to TRBD2. Trimming took 5 bases from V and 1 from J; bases not matched to a gene: 12. The CDR3 is 17 residues long. Germline CDR1 is SGHAT and CDR2 is FQNNGV. CDR3 sequence reads: CASSLAASGLGTDTQYF. CDR3 sequence (DNA): TGTGCCAGCAGCCTGGCGGCTAGCGGTCTTGGCACAGATACGCAGTATTTT.

V and J are TRBV5-5 and TRBJ2-1; the D is unclear. This CDR3 has 13 amino acids. Trimming took off 1 base at V and 6 bases at J, with 8 bases between the two ends. Germline loops: CDR1 SGHKS, CDR2 YYEKEE (reference sequence). CDR3 in DNA: TGTGCCAGCAGCTTGACCCCGTCCAATGAGCAGTTCTTC. Its translation: CASSLTPSNEQFF. The full variable domain, with the rest looked up from reference TRBV5-5 and TRBJ2-1, is DAGVTQSPTHLIKTRGQQVTLRCSPISGHKSVSWYQQVLGQGPQFIFQYYEKEERGRGNFPDRFSARQFPNYSSELNVNALLLGDSALYLCASSLTPSNEQFFGPGTRLTVL.

J is TRBJ2-7 and V is TRBV11-2; the D is unclear. The V end was cut by 6 bases, the J end by 6 bases, with 15 bases between. Germline loops: CDR1 SGHAT, CDR2 FQNNGV. The CDR3 extends over 13 amino acids. The CDR3 DNA reads as TGTGCCAGCAGTTTCGGGCTCGGGCGCGAGCAGTACTTC. Translated, it gives CASSFGLGREQYF.

The chain uses TRBV5-1 and TRBJ2-7, with D uncertain. Germline assignment: CDR1 SGHRS and CDR2 YFSETQ. V lost 5 bases to trimming and J lost 1 base, with 13 bases between them. This CDR3 has 14 residues. This CDR3 reads CASSSRSDSYEQYF. In DNA form, the CDR3 reads TGCGCCAGCAGTTCACGAAGCGATTCCTACGAGCAGTACTTC.

This clone has just one count. The genes are TRBV6-5 and TRBJ1-5; D may be TRBD1 (5 bases). CDR3 length equals 14 residues. The germline gives CDR1 MNHEY, CDR2 SVGAGI. V was shortened by 5 bases and J by 0 bases, with 8 bases between the two germline ends. The CDR3 nucleotides read TGTGCCAGCAGTGAAAGGGGTAGCAATCAGCCCCAGCATTTT. Amino acid sequence: CASSERGSNQPQHF.

Notes on this clone: The identical CDR3 is also encoded by other nucleotide sequences in the sample. The V and J genes are TRBV30 and TRBJ1-1, with D maybe TRBD1 (5 bases). The germline V gene encodes CDR1 GTSNPN and CDR2 SVGIG (reference sequence). The CDR3 is 15 amino acids. Deletions cut 1 base from V and 3 bases from J, with 15 bases between. The CDR3 reads CAWSGQGVRDTEAFF. The CDR3 nucleotides read TGTGCCTGGAGTGGGCAGGGCGTGCGGGACACTGAAGCTTTCTTT.

The rearrangement uses TRBV4-1 and TRBJ1-1; TRBD1 might be the D (5 bases). The germline V gene has CDR1 MGHRA and CDR2 YSYEKL. This CDR3 has 13 residues. V lost 4 bases and J 12 bases, leaving 18 bases between the germline ends. The DNA for the CDR3 is TGCGCCAGCAGCCGACTTAGTTTCAGGGAGACTTTCTTT. Its translation: CASSRLSFRETFF.

The V gene is TRBV5-8, the J gene TRBJ2-7, with 7 bases aligning to TRBD1. The CDR3 is 15 amino acids. The germline CDR1 and CDR2 sequences are SGHTS and YDEGEE. The junction had 11 bases not matched to a gene; V was cut back by 5 bases and J by 3 bases. The CDR3 bases are TGTGCCAGCAGACTTAAACAGGGGTCCAACTACGAGCAGTACTTC. This codes for CASRLKQGSNYEQYF.

The gene calls are TRBV9 and TRBJ2-3, with a weak D call TRBD2 (7 bases). V shed 0 bases and J shed 8 bases, with 16 bases lying between them. The CDR3 runs to 15 residues. Germline CDR1 and CDR2: SGDLS and YYNGEE. CDR3 protein: CASSVEGGPEGTQYF. The CDR3 DNA reads TGTGCCAGCAGCGTAGAGGGGGGGCCCGAGGGTACGCAGTATTTT.

This sequence joins TRBV5-5 and TRBJ1-4; D is ambiguous. The CDR3 is made up of 13 amino acids. Germline V gives CDR1 SGHKS, CDR2 YYEKEE (reference sequence). V lost 6 bases and J lost 4, with 10 bases in between. CDR3 nucleotides: TGTGCCAGCACCCGATACGGTAATGAAAAACTGTTTTTT. Translation: CASTRYGNEKLFF.

The chain has TRBV19 and TRBJ1-2; D unclear. Germline-derived CDR1 and CDR2 are LNHDA and SQIVND (reference sequence). The CDR3 is 15 residues long. V was trimmed by 2 bases and J by 0 bases, leaving 10 bases between them. The CDR3 protein is CASSIWQETNYGYTF. In DNA form, the CDR3 reads TGTGCCAGTAGTATATGGCAGGAGACTAACTATGGCTACACCTTC.

CDR3 nucleotide sequence: TGCGCCAGCAGTGAAGAGGGACGGGGCGGGGAGCTGTTTTTT. Amino acids: CASSEEGRGGELFF. The chain is built from TRBV10-1 and TRBJ2-2; D assignment may be TRBD1 or TRBD2 (5 bases each). The CDR3 is 14 residues long. The V gene's germline CDR1 is WNHNN and CDR2 SYGVQD (reference sequence). V lost 3 bases, J lost 7 bases, and 12 bases lay in between.

The chain uses TRBV30 and TRBJ2-3, with a weak D call TRBD2 (5 bases). V lost 3 bases and J lost 1, with 11 bases in between. This CDR3 region has 14 residues. Germline V lookup: CDR1 GTSNPN, CDR2 SVGIG (reference sequence). CDR3 region: CAWSQLAGTDTQYF. In DNA, the CDR3 is TGTGCCTGGAGCCAGCTAGCTGGCACAGATACGCAGTATTTT.